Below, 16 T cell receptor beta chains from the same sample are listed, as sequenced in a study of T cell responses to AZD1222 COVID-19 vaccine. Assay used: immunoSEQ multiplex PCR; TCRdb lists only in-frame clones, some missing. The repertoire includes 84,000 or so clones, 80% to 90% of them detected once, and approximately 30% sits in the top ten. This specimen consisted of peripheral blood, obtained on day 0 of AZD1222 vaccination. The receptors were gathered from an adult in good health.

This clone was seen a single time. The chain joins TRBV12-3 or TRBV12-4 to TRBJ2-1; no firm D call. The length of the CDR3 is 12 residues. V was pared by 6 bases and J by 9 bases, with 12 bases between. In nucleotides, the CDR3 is TGTGCCAGCAGAACCGGACGGAGTGAGCAGTTCTTC. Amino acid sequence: CASRTGRSEQFF.

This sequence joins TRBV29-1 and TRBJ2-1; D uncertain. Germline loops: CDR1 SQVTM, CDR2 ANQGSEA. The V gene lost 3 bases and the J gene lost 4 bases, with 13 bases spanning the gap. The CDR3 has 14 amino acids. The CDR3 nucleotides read TGCAGCGTTGACCCTCCCACTACATACAATGAGCAGTTCTTC. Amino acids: CSVDPPTTYNEQFF.

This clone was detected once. The CDR3 DNA is TGTGCCAGCAGCTTGGAGCGGGAGCCCTACAATGAGCAGTTCTTC. Translation gives CASSLEREPYNEQFF. The genes are TRBV7-2 and TRBJ2-1; TRBD2 matches 8 bases. V shed 3 bases and J 2 bases; nucleotides not matched to a gene: 3. The CDR3 contains 15 residues. Germline CDR1 SGHTA, CDR2 FQGNSA. The entire variable domain, with the rest obtained from reference TRBV7-2 and TRBJ2-1, is as follows: GAGVSQSPSNKVTEKGKDVELRCDPISGHTALYWYRQSLGQGLEFLIYFQGNSAPDKSGLPSDRFSAERTGGSVSTLTIQRTQQEDSAVYLCASSLEREPYNEQFFGPGTRLTVL.

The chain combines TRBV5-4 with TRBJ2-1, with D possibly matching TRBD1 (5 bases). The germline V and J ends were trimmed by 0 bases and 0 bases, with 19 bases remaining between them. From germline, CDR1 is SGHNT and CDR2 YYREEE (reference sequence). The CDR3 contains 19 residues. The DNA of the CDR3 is TGTGCCAGCAGCTTGGCGTCCCGGATCGCAGGGTCCTCCTACAATGAGCAGTTCTTC. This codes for CASSLASRIAGSSYNEQFF.

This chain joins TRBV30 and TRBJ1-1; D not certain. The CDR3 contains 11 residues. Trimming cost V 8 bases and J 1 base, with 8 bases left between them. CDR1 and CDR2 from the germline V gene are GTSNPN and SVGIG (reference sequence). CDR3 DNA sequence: TGTGCCGTGTATAGGAACACTGAAGCTTTCTTT. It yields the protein CAVYRNTEAFF.

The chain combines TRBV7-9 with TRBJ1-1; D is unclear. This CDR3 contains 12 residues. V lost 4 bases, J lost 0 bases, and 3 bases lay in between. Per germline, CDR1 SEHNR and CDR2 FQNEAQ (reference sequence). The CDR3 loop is CASSYLNTEAFF. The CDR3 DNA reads TGTGCCAGCAGCTATCTGAACACTGAAGCTTTCTTT.

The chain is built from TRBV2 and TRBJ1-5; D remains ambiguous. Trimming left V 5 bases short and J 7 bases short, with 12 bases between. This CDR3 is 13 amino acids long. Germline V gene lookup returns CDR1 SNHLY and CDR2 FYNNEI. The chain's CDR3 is CASSPGPGQPQHF. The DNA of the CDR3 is TGTGCCAGCAGTCCGGGCCCCGGGCAGCCCCAGCATTTT.

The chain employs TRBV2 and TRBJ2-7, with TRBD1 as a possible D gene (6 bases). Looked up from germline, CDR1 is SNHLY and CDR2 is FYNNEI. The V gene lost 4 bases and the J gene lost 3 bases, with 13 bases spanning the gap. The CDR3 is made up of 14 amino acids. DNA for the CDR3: TGTGCCAGCAGTGTACAGGGAAAGGACTACGAGCAGTACTTC. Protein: CASSVQGKDYEQYF.

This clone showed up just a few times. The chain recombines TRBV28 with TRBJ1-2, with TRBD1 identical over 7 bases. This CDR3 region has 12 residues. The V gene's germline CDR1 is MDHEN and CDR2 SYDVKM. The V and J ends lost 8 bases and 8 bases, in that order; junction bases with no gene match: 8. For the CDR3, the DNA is TGTGCCAGCGGGACAGCCCGTAAGGGCTACACCTTC. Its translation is CASGTARKGYTF.

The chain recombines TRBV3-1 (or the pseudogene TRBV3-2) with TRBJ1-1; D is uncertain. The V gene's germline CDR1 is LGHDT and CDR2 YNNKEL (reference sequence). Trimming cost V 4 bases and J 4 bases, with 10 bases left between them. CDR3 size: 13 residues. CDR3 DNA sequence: TGTGCCAGCAGCCGGTTGGAGGGCACTGAAGCTTTCTTT. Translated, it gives CASSRLEGTEAFF.

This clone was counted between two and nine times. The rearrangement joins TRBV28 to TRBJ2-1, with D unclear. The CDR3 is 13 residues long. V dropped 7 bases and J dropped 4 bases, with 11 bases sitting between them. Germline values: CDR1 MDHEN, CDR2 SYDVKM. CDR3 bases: TGTGCCAGCAAATCTCACGCGTACAATGAGCAGTTCTTC. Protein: CASKSHAYNEQFF. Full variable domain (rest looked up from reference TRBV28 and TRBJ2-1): DVKVTQSSRYLVKRTGEKVFLECVQDMDHENMFWYRQDPGLGLRLIYFSYDVKMKEKGDIPEGYSVSREKKERFSLILESASTNQTSMYLCASKSHAYNEQFFGPGTRLTVL.

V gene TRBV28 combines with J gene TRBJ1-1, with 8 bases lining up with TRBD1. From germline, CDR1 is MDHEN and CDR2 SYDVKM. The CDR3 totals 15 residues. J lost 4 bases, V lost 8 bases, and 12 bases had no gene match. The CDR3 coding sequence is TGTGCCAGCCCCCCACAGGGGGGAATTAGCACTGAAGCTTTCTTT. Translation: CASPPQGGISTEAFF.

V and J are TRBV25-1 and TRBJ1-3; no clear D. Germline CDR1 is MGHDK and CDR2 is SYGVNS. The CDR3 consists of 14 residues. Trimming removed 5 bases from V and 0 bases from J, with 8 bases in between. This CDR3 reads CASSPHTSGNTIYF. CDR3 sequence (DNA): TGTGCCAGCAGTCCGCATACCTCTGGAAACACCATATATTTT.

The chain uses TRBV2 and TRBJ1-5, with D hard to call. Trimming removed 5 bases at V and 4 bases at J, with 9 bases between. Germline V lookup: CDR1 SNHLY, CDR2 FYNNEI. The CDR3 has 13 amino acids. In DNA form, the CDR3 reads TGTGCCAGCAGTCCTGACGGTAATCAGCCCCAGCATTTT. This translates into CASSPDGNQPQHF.

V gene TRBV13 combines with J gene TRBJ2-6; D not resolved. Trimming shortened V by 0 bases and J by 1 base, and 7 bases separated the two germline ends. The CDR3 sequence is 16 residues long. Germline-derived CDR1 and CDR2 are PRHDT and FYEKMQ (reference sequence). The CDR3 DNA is TGTGCCAGCAGCTTAGGGGTAGGTTCTGGGGCCAACGTCCTGACTTTC. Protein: CASSLGVGSGANVLTF.

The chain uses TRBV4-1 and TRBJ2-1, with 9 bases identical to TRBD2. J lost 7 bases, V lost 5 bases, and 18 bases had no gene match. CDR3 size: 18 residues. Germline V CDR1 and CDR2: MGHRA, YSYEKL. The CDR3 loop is CASSSRWVESGRFNEQFF. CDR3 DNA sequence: TGCGCCAGCAGCTCAAGATGGGTGGAAAGCGGGAGGTTTAATGAGCAGTTCTTC.